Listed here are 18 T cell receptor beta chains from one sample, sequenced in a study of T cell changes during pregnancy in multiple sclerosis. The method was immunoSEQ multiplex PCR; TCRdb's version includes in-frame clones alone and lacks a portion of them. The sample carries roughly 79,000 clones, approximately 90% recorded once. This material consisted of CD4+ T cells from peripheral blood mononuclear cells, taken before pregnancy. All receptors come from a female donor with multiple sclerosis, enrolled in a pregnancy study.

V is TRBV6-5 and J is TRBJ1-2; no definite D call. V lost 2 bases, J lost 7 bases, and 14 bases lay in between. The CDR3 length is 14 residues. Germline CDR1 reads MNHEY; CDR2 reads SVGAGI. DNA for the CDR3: TGTGCCAGCAGTTACATGTCGGGAGAGGGTGGCTACACCTTC. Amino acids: CASSYMSGEGGYTF.

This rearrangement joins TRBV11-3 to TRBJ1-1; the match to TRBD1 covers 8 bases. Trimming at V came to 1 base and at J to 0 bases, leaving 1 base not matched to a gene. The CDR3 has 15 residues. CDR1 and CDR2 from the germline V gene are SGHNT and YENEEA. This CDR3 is CASSLAGQVNTEAFF. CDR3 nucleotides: TGTGCCAGCAGCTTAGCGGGACAGGTGAACACTGAAGCTTTCTTT.

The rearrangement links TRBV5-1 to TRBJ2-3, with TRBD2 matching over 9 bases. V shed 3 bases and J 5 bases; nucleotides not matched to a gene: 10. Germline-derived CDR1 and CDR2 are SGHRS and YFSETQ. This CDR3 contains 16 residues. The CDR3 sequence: CASSSLAGGPGDTQYF. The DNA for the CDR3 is TGCGCCAGCAGCTCGCTGGCGGGAGGGCCGGGAGATACGCAGTATTTT.

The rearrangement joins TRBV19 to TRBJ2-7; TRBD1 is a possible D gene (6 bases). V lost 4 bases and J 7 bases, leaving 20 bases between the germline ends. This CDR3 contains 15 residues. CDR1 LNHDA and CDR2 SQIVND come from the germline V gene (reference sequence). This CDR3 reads CASSTTHRARSEQYF. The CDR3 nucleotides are TGTGCCAGTAGTACGACACACAGGGCTCGGAGTGAGCAGTACTTC. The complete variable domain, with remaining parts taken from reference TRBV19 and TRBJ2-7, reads DGGITQSPKYLFRKEGQNVTLSCEQNLNHDAMYWYRQDPGQGLRLIYYSQIVNDFQKGDIAEGYSVSREKKESFPLTVTSAQKNPTAFYLCASSTTHRARSEQYFGPGTRLTVT.

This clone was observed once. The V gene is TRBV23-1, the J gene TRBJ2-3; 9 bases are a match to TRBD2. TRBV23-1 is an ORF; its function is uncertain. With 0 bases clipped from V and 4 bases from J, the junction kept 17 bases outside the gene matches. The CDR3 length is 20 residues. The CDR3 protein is CASSQSSGSGGCHRPDTQYF. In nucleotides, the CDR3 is TGCGCCAGCAGTCAATCGTCGGGTAGCGGGGGTTGTCACCGTCCAGATACGCAGTATTTT.

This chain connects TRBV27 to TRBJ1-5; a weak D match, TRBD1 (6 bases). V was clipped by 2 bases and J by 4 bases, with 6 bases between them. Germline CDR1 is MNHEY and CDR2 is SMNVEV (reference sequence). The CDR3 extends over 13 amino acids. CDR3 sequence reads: CASSLGQNQPQHF. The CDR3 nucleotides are TGTGCCAGCAGTTTAGGACAGAATCAGCCCCAGCATTTT.

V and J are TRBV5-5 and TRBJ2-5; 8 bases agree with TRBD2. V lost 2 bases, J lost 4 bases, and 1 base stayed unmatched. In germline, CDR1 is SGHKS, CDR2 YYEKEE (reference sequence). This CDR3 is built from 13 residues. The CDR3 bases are TGTGCCAGCAGCTTCGGGGGGGGAGAGACCCAGTACTTC. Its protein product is CASSFGGGETQYF. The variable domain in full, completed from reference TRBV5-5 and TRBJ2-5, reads DAGVTQSPTHLIKTRGQQVTLRCSPISGHKSVSWYQQVLGQGPQFIFQYYEKEERGRGNFPDRFSARQFPNYSSELNVNALLLGDSALYLCASSFGGGETQYFGPGTRLLVL.

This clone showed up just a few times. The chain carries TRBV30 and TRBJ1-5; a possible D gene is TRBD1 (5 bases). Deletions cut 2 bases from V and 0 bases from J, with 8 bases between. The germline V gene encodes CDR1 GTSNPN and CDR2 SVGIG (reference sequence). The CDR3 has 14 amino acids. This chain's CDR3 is CAWSPTGSNQPQHF. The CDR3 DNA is TGTGCCTGGAGTCCAACAGGTAGCAATCAGCCCCAGCATTTT. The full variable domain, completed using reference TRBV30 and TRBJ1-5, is SQTIHQWPATLVQPVGSPLSLECTVEGTSNPNLYWYRQAAGRGLQLLFYSVGIGQISSEVPQNLSASRPQDRQFILSSKKLLLSDSGFYLCAWSPTGSNQPQHFGDGTRLSIL.

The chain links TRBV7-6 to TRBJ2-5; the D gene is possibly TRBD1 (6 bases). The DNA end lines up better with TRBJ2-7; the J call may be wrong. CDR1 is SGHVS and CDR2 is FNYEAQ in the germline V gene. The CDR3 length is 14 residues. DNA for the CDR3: TGTGCCAGCAGCCGTATGTTAGGGGGCTACGAGCAGTACTTC. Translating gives CASSRMLGGYEQYF.

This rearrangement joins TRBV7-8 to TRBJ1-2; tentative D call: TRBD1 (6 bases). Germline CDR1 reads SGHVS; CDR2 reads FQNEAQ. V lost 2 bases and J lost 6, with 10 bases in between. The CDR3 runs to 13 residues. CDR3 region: CASSLTGSNGYTF. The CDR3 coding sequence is TGTGCCAGCAGCTTAACAGGGTCTAATGGCTACACCTTC.

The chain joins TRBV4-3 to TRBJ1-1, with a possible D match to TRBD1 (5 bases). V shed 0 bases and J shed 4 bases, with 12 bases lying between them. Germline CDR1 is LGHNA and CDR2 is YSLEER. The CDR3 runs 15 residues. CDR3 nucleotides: TGCGCCAGCAGCCAAGAAATTCTCCAGGGCACTGAAGCTTTCTTT. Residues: CASSQEILQGTEAFF.

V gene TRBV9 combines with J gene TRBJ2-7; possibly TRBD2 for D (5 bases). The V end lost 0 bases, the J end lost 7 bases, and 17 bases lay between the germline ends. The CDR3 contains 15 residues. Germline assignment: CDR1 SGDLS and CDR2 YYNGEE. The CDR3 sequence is CASSVELATYSEQYF. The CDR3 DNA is TGTGCCAGCAGCGTAGAATTAGCGACCTACTCAGAGCAGTACTTC. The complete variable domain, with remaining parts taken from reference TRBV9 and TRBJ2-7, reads DSGVTQTPKHLITATGQRVTLRCSPRSGDLSVYWYQQSLDQGLQFLIQYYNGEERAKGNILERFSAQQFPDLHSELNLSSLELGDSALYFCASSVELATYSEQYFGPGTRLTVT.

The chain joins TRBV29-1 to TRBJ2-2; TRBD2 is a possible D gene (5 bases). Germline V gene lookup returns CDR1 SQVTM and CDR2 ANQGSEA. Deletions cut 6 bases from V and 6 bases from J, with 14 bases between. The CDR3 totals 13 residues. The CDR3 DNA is TGCAGCGTCCTCCCGGGGTTATCCGGGGAGCTGTTTTTT. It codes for CSVLPGLSGELFF.

CDR3 bases: TGTGCCAGCAGCTTATCGGGGGGGGCGTCAGATACGCAGTATTTT. Translated, it gives CASSLSGGASDTQYF. The chain is built from TRBV11-2 and TRBJ2-3, with 8 bases fitting TRBD2. There are 15 residues in the CDR3. Per the germline V gene, CDR1 is SGHAT and CDR2 is FQNNGV. V trimming: 2 bases; J trimming: 4 bases; junction bases outside the gene matches: 5.

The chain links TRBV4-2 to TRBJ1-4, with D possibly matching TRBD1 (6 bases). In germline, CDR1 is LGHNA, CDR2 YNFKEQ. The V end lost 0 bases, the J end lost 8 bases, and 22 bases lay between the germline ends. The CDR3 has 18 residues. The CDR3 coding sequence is TGTGCCAGCAGCCAAGAAACCCCCCGGGACACGGAGAGGGAAAAACTGTTTTTT. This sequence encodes CASSQETPRDTEREKLFF.

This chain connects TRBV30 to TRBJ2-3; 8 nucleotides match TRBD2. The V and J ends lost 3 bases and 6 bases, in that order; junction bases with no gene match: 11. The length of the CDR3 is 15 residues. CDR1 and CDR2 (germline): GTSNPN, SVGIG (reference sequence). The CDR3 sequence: CAWSLSGARGDTQYF. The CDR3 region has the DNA TGTGCCTGGAGCCTTAGCGGGGCCAGAGGGGATACGCAGTATTTT.

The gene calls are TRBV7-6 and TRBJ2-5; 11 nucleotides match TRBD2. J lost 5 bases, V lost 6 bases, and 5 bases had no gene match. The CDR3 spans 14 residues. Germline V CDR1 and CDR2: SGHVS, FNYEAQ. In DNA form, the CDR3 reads TGTGCCAGCAGTGTTAGCGGGGGGGTGGAGACCCAGTACTTC. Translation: CASSVSGGVETQYF.

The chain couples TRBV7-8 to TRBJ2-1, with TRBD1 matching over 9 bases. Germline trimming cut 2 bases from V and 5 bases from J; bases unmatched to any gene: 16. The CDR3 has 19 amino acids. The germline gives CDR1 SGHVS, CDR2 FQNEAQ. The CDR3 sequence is CASSLPTNPTGGSHNEQFF. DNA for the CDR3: TGTGCCAGCAGCTTACCAACAAATCCCACAGGGGGCTCTCACAATGAGCAGTTCTTC. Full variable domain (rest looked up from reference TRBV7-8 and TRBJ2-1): GAGVSQSPRYKVAKRGQDVALRCDPISGHVSLFWYQQALGQGPEFLTYFQNEAQLDKSGLPSDRFFAERPEGSVSTLKIQRTQQEDSAVYLCASSLPTNPTGGSHNEQFFGPGTRLTVL.